This T cell receptor beta chain was found in a study of cytomegalovirus exposure and HLA in healthy donors. Study overall: Earlier work reported 110 million or so unique TCR beta sequences from about 180 million T cells. Study results and limitations: High specificity and sensitivity for cytomegalovirus status were reported for the classifier. In a later analysis, TCR beta V- and J-gene trimming was associated with a missense DCLRE1C variant.

Comment on this clone: The antigen remains undetermined. Different DNA sequences within this sample yield the same CDR3.

A multiplex PCR was run with 60 Vbeta primers and 13 Jbeta primers. Profiling relied on immunoSEQ multiplex PCR, and the TCRdb table lists in-frame clones only, not all of them. The profile shows 150,000 to 200,000 clones, 79% of them singletons. Germline-derived CDR1 and CDR2 are GTSNPN and SVGIG (reference sequence). The CDR3 sequence is 11 residues long. Trimming took off 1 base at V and 7 bases at J, with 5 bases between the two ends. This clonotype was obtained from a woman aged 45-59 years in good health and CMV-seronegative. Material: PBMCs. The rearrangement joins TRBV30 to TRBJ2-1; D remains ambiguous. In nucleotides, the CDR3 is TGTGCCTGGAGTGGTCGGAATGAGCAGTTCTTC. It specifies CAWSGRNEQFF.